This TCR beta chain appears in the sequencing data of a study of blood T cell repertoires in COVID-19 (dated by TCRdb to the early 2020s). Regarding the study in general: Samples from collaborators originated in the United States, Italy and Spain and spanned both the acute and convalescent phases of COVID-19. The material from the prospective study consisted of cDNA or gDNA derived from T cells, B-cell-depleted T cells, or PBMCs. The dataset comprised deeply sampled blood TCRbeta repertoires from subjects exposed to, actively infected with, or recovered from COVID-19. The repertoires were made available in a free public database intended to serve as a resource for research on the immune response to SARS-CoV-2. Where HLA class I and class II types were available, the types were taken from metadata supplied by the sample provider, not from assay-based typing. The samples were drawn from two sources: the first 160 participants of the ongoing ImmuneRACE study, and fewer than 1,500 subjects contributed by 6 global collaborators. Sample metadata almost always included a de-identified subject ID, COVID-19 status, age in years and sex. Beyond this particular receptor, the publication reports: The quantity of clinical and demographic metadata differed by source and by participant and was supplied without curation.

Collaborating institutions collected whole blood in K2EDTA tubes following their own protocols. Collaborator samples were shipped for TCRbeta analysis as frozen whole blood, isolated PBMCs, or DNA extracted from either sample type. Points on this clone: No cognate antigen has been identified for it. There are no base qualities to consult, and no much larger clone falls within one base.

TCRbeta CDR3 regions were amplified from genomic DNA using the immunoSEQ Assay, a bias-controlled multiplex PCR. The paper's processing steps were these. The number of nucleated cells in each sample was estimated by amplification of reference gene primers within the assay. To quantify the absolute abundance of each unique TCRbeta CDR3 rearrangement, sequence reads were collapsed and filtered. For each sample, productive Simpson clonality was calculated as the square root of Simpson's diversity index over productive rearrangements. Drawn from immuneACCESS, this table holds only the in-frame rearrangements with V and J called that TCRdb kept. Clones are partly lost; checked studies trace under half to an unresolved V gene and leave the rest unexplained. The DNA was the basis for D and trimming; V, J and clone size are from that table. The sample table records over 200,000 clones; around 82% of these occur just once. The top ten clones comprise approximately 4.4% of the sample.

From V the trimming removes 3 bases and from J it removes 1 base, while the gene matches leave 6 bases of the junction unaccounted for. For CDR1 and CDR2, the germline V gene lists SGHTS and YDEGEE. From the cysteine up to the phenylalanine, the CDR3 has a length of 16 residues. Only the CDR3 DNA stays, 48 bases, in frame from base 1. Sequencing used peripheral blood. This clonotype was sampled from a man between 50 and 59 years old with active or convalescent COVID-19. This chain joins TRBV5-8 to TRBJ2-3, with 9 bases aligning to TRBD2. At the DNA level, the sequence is TGTGCCAGCAGCTCGAGACTAGCGGTCCGCACAGATACGCAGTATTTT. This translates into CASSSRLAVRTDTQYF.